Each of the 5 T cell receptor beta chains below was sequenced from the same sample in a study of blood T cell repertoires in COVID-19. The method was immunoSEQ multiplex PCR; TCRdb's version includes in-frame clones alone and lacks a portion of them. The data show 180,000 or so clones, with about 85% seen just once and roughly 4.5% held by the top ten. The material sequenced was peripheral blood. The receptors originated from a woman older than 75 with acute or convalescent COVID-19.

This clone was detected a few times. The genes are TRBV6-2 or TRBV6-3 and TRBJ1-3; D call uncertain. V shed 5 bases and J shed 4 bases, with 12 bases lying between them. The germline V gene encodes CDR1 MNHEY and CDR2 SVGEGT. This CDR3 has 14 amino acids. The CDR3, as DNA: TGTGCCAGCAGTCGTCCCGGCGGGGGAAACACCATATATTTT. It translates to CASSRPGGGNTIYF.

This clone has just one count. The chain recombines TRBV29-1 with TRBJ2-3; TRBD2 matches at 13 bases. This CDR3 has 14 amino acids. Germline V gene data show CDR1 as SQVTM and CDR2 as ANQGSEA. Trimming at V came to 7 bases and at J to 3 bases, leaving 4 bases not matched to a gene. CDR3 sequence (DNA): TGCAGCGGGGGACTAGCGGGACAAACAGATACGCAGTATTTT. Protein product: CSGGLAGQTDTQYF.

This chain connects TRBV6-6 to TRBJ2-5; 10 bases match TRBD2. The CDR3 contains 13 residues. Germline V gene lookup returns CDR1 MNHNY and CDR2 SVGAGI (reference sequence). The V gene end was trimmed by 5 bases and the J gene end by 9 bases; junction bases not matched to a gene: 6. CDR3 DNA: TGTGCCAGCAGTCCTAGCGGGAGTGGGCCCCAGTACTTC. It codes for CASSPSGSGPQYF.

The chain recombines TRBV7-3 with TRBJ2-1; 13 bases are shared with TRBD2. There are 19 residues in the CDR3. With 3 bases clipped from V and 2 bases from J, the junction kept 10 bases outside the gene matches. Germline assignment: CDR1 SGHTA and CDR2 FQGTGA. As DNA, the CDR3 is TGTGCCAGCAGCTTGAGGGGGAGGACTAGCGGGAGTACCTACAATGAGCAGTTCTTC. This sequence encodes CASSLRGRTSGSTYNEQFF. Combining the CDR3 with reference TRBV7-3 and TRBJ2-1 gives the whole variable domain GAGVSQTPSNKVTEKGKYVELRCDPISGHTALYWYRQSLGQGPEFLIYFQGTGAADDSGLPNDRFFAVRPEGSVSTLKIQRTERGDSAVYLCASSLRGRTSGSTYNEQFFGPGTRLTVL.

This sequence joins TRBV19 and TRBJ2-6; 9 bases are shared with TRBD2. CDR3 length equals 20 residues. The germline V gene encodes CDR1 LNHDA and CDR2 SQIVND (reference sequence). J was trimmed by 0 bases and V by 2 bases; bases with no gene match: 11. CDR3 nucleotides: TGTGCCAGTAGTATACGGCCAACTAGCGGGTTTATCTCTGGGGCCAACGTCCTGACTTTC. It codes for CASSIRPTSGFISGANVLTF.